This T cell receptor (beta chain) was identified during a study of blood T cells in healthy people across ages. Whole-study results and caveats: In these data, TCR beta diversity tracked strongly with naive T cell percentage.

Through a sample-barcoded 5' primer and a J-beta primer mix, a second PCR was run for roughly 7 to 11 cycles. TCRdb re-derived calls from the 5' RACE reads in MiXCR, one entry per CDR3 protein. The top ten hold roughly a tenth of the sample, which has some 930,000 distinct CDR3 sequences, about 29% seen once. This clonotype occurred many times. As yet, its antigen is unknown. From germline, CDR1 is SGHRS and CDR2 YFSETQ. The CDR3 has 14 amino acids. V was cut by 2 bases and J by 2 bases, with 10 bases left in between. This sample was also put to use in a study of T cells of mothers and their children.

The receptor was derived from a middle-aged woman in good health. The specimen sequenced was blood. The chain uses TRBV5-1 and TRBJ2-5; D may be TRBD1 or TRBD2 (5 bases each). In nucleotides, the CDR3 is TGCGCCAGCAGCTTCGGGGCCAATCAAGAGACCCAGTACTTC. This translates into CASSFGANQETQYF.